This T cell receptor (beta chain) originates from a study of spatial heterogeneity in lung cancer. Study context: Alpha-chain sequences were consistently detected in smaller numbers than beta-chain sequences. Each unique TCR and UMI combination was seen more than ten times on average in raw reads.

Time point in this sample: sample taken at primary tumor resection. No cell sorting; template was whole RNA from tumor, lung tissue or PBMC. Untreated early-stage non-small cell lung cancer patients, 55 to 85 in total, were the donors. Each TCR cDNA molecule bore a unique molecular identifier. TCRdb ran MiXCR on the 5' RACE reads and lists one entry per CDR3 protein. The sample records tens of thousands of distinct CDR3 sequences, approximately 7% being singletons. The table lists this clonotype with many counts. This TCR derives from a female donor with early-stage non-small cell lung cancer. Sequenced material: PBMCs, taken at surgery.

The CDR3 sequence is CASSFGTGSNSPLHF. DNA for the CDR3: TGCGCCAGCAGCTTCGGGACAGGGAGCAATTCACCCCTCCACTTT. The chain has TRBV5-1 and TRBJ1-6; 9 bases match TRBD1. The germline CDR1 and CDR2 sequences are SGHRS and YFSETQ. The CDR3 length is 15 residues. Trimming took 2 bases from V and 7 from J; bases not matched to a gene: 4.